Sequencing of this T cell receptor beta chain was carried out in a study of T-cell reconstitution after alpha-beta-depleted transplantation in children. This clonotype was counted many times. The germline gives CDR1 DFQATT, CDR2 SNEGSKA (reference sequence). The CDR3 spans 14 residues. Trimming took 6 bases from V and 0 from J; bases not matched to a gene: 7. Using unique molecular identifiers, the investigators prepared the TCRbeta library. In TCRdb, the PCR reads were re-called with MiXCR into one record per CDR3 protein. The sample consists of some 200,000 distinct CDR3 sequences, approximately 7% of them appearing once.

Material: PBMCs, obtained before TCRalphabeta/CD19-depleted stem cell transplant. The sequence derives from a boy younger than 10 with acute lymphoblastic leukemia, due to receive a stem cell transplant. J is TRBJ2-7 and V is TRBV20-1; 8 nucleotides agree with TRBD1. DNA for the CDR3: TGCAGTGCGCGGACAGGGATCCTCTCCTACGAGCAGTACTTC. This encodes CSARTGILSYEQYF.